These 7 T cell receptor beta chains were all obtained from the same sample, sequenced in a study of blood T cell repertoires in COVID-19. The protocol was immunoSEQ multiplex PCR, while the TCRdb copy is restricted to in-frame clones and leaves out a portion. The table includes over 110,000 clones, about nine tenths detected once. Material: peripheral blood. The receptors were gathered from a human donor in a cohort sampled during active COVID-19.

V usage is TRBV5-1 and J usage is TRBJ2-5; 9 bases are a match to TRBD1. Unmatched junction bases numbered 8, after V lost 6 bases and J lost 5 bases. This CDR3 is 14 amino acids long. The V gene's germline CDR1 is SGHRS and CDR2 YFSETQ. The DNA of the CDR3 is TGCGCCAGCAATACAGGGGGCGTTTGGGAGACCCAGTACTTC. Translation gives CASNTGGVWETQYF. The full variable domain, with the rest looked up from reference TRBV5-1 and TRBJ2-5, is KAGVTQTPRYLIKTRGQQVTLSCSPISGHRSVSWYQQTPGQGLQFLFEYFSETQRNKGNFPGRFSGRQFSNSRSEMNVSTLELGDSALYLCASNTGGVWETQYFGPGTRLLVL.

This sequence joins TRBV15 and TRBJ2-5; weak D call: TRBD2 (6 bases). Per the germline V gene, CDR1 is LNHNV and CDR2 is YYDKDF (reference sequence). V lost 1 base, J lost 7 bases, and 16 bases lay in between. The CDR3 is 15 residues long. CDR3 region: CATSRAGGWVVTQYF. CDR3 DNA: TGTGCCACCAGCAGAGCCGGGGGTTGGGTCGTGACCCAGTACTTC.

The CDR3, as DNA: TGTGCCAGCAGCTTGGCCCCGAGCTCCTACAATGAGCAGTTCTTC. Translating it yields CASSLAPSSYNEQFF. The chain links TRBV5-4 to TRBJ2-1; D ambiguous. This CDR3 region has 15 residues. V shed 0 bases and J shed 0 bases, with 7 bases lying between them. Per the germline V gene, CDR1 is SGHNT and CDR2 is YYREEE (reference sequence).

This sequence joins TRBV10-3 and TRBJ2-5; TRBD2 agrees at 7 bases. Germline V gene data show CDR1 as ENHRY and CDR2 as SYGVKD. CDR3 length: 14 amino acids. Germline trimming cut 2 bases from V and 5 bases from J; bases unmatched to any gene: 5. Written as DNA, the CDR3 is TGTGCCATCAGTGAGCGGGGGGTTTGGGAGACCCAGTACTTC. This gives the protein CAISERGVWETQYF.

The gene calls are TRBV13 and TRBJ2-2, with D unclear. Germline V gene lookup returns CDR1 PRHDT and CDR2 FYEKMQ (reference sequence). Trimming removed 0 bases from V and 6 bases from J, with 11 bases in between. The CDR3 spans 15 residues. The CDR3, as DNA: TGTGCCAGCAGCTTAGGCCTGAGACTCTCCGGGGAGCTGTTTTTT. Residues: CASSLGLRLSGELFF. The full variable domain, with the rest looked up from reference TRBV13 and TRBJ2-2, is AAGVIQSPRHLIKEKRETATLKCYPIPRHDTVYWYQQGPGQDPQFLISFYEKMQSDKGSIPDRFSAQQFSDYHSELNMSSLELGDSALYFCASSLGLRLSGELFFGEGSRLTVL.

The chain is built from TRBV7-8 and TRBJ2-1, with 16 bases lining up with TRBD2. CDR3 length: 16 residues. Unmatched junction bases numbered 7, after V lost 5 bases and J lost 9 bases. CDR1 and CDR2 from the germline V gene are SGHVS and FQNEAQ. The CDR3 loop is CASSLGLAGGQGEQFF. Here the CDR3 DNA reads TGTGCCAGCAGCCTGGGACTAGCGGGGGGGCAGGGTGAGCAGTTCTTC.

The genes are TRBV7-9 and TRBJ1-2; unclear D gene. Trimming stripped 2 bases from V and 6 bases from J, with 16 bases between. CDR1 is SEHNR and CDR2 is FQNEAQ in the germline V gene (reference sequence). This CDR3 is built from 15 residues. The CDR3 nucleotides are TGTGCCAGCAGCTTACGGGGAACATTTAATCATGGCTACACCTTC. This codes for CASSLRGTFNHGYTF.